This T cell receptor beta chain came from a study of glioma-infiltrating T cells after dendritic cell vaccination. Broader study findings: Complete blood and tumor specimen sets were limited to few patients.

The CDR3 consists of 17 residues. V shed 5 bases, J shed 5 bases, and the junction held 15 bases outside the gene matches. CDR1 and CDR2 from the germline V gene are SGHTA and FQGNSA. To note about this clone: Its antigen is still unknown.

TCRB CDR3 was amplified from 2 ug genomic DNA or less. Measured with immunoSEQ multiplex PCR; TCRdb has only the in-frame clones, and not every one. The sample lists 95,000 or so clones; more than 75% were seen once. PBMC sampling occurred before vaccination, two weeks after the third dose, and at progression. The V gene is TRBV7-2, the J gene TRBJ1-5; 7 nucleotides agree with TRBD1. The TCR was taken from a human donor with glioblastoma. The input for sequencing was blood, taken before dendritic cell vaccination. The CDR3 bases are TGTGCCAGCAGCCTCCAGGCCAGGGACAGAGGGCATCAGCCCCAGCATTTT. Translated, it gives CASSLQARDRGHQPQHF.